Presented here are 30 T cell receptor beta chains from one specimen sequenced in a study of cytomegalovirus exposure and HLA in healthy donors. PCR employed 60 Vbeta and 13 Jbeta primers. TCRdb's copy holds only in-frame clones and misses some; the assay was immunoSEQ multiplex PCR. The table has some 190,000 clones, roughly 77% seen once. The sequenced sample was PBMCs. These receptors originate from a woman in her 50s in good health and CMV-seronegative.

The chain is built from TRBV25-1 and TRBJ2-5; 8 bases are a match to TRBD1. Judging by the DNA end, TRBJ2-7 fits better; the J call may be wrong. CDR1 is MGHDK, CDR2 SYGVNS, per germline. The length of the CDR3 is 12 residues. CDR3 amino acids: CASRRTGSEQYF. DNA for the CDR3: TGTGCCAGCAGGCGGACAGGGAGCGAGCAGTACTTC.

In this sample, this clone turned up a few times. V and J are TRBV5-1 and TRBJ2-7; 13 nucleotides agree with TRBD2. Germline V gene sequence: CDR1 SGHRS, CDR2 YFSETQ. This CDR3 contains 18 residues. With 2 bases clipped from V and 4 bases from J, the junction kept 12 bases outside the gene matches. Here the CDR3 DNA reads TGCGCCAGCAGCTTACTAGCGGGAGGGCCCGGGGTAGGGTACGAGCAGTACTTC. Its translation is CASSLLAGGPGVGYEQYF.

This clone showed up just once. The J gene is TRBJ2-1, the V gene TRBV7-2; 9 nucleotides line up with TRBD2. The CDR3 runs 17 residues. V lost 5 bases to trimming and J lost 4 bases; unmatched junction nucleotides: 12. Germline CDR1 reads SGHTA; CDR2 reads FQGNSA. The CDR3 coding sequence is TGTGCCAGCAGCCCCCGAATAGCGGGGGTCGTTTACAATGAGCAGTTCTTC. Its protein product is CASSPRIAGVVYNEQFF.

This clone was counted once. The V gene is TRBV28, the J gene TRBJ2-4; no clear D gene. Between the trimmed V and J ends, which lost 9 bases and 6 bases, there was a span of 9 bases. The CDR3 sequence is 11 residues long. Germline CDR1 is MDHEN and CDR2 is SYDVKM. The CDR3 DNA reads TGTGCCAGTAGCAGTATAAACATTCAGTACTTC. This translates into CASSSINIQYF.

CDR3 coding DNA: TGTGCCAGCAGCTTATTCGGACAGGGGTCCTACGAGCAGTACTTC. This sequence encodes CASSLFGQGSYEQYF. This chain connects TRBV7-3 to TRBJ2-5, with TRBD1 matching 9 bases. The J call may be incorrect, as the DNA end agrees better with TRBJ2-7. The CDR3 covers 15 residues. Per germline, CDR1 SGHTA and CDR2 FQGTGA.

The rearrangement links TRBV20-1 to TRBJ1-5; a weak D match, TRBD1 (5 bases). V lost 6 bases and J 6 bases, leaving 9 bases between the germline ends. CDR3 length: 11 residues. The germline CDR1 and CDR2 sequences are DFQATT and SNEGSKA (reference sequence). CDR3 sequence reads: CSAGGVQPQHF. The CDR3 region has the DNA TGCAGTGCGGGGGGGGTTCAGCCCCAGCATTTT.

This CDR3 is CASSGQGLNQPQHF. For the CDR3, the DNA is TGTGCCAGCAGTGGGCAGGGGCTAAATCAGCCCCAGCATTTT. The V and J genes are TRBV2 and TRBJ1-5, with D perhaps TRBD1 (6 bases). The CDR3 consists of 14 residues. Trimming cost V 4 bases and J 4 bases, with 11 bases left between them. Germline V gives CDR1 SNHLY, CDR2 FYNNEI.

This clone appeared a few times. The chain has TRBV19 and TRBJ1-1; D gene uncertain. Trimming left V 4 bases short and J 6 bases short, with 12 bases between. The CDR3 consists of 13 residues. Germline V gene lookup returns CDR1 LNHDA and CDR2 SQIVND (reference sequence). CDR3 loop: CASSRGVFAEAFF. CDR3 DNA sequence: TGTGCCAGTAGTAGGGGAGTGTTCGCTGAAGCTTTCTTT.

The rearrangement joins TRBV7-2 to TRBJ2-7; 8 positions match TRBD2. The CDR3 totals 15 residues. Trimming took 1 base from V and 1 from J; bases not matched to a gene: 3. Germline V gives CDR1 SGHTA, CDR2 FQGNSA. For the CDR3, the DNA is TGTGCCAGCAGCTTAGGTGGCGGGGGGTCCTACGAGCAGTACTTC. This gives the protein CASSLGGGGSYEQYF.

The chain recombines TRBV27 with TRBJ2-5; 9 nucleotides agree with TRBD2. This CDR3 contains 15 residues. CDR1 is MNHEY and CDR2 is SMNVEV in the germline V gene (reference sequence). V was pared by 5 bases and J by 2 bases, with 6 bases of the junction left unmatched. The CDR3 sequence is CASSAGGAGQETQYF. The CDR3 DNA is TGTGCCAGCAGTGCGGGGGGGGCGGGGCAAGAGACCCAGTACTTC.

This chain uses TRBV18 with TRBJ1-1; a possible D gene is TRBD1 (5 bases). Germline V gene lookup returns CDR1 KGHSH and CDR2 LQKENI. Trimming left V 4 bases short and J 0 bases short, with 12 bases between. The CDR3 is 15 amino acids. The CDR3 bases are TGTGCCAGCTCACAGCCGGGACTGTTGAACACTGAAGCTTTCTTT. Translation: CASSQPGLLNTEAFF.

The chain employs TRBV9 and TRBJ2-7; 7 nucleotides line up with TRBD1. CDR3 length equals 13 residues. Trimming took 4 bases from V and 6 from J; bases not matched to a gene: 7. In germline, CDR1 is SGDLS, CDR2 YYNGEE. CDR3 nucleotides: TGTGCCAGCAGCCCCAGACAGGGAATCGAGCAGTACTTC. Protein: CASSPRQGIEQYF.

This clone was seen more than once but under ten times. The DNA of the CDR3 is TGCGCCAGCAGCCAGCCTGACAGGCCGGCCTACGAGCAGTACTTC. Translation gives CASSQPDRPAYEQYF. The chain employs TRBV5-1 and TRBJ2-7, with D tentatively TRBD1 (6 bases). CDR3 size: 15 residues. Trimming cost V 4 bases and J 2 bases, with 16 bases left between them. CDR1 and CDR2 from the germline V gene are SGHRS and YFSETQ.

The chain combines TRBV6-6 with TRBJ2-5; weak D call: TRBD1 (6 bases). Trimming cost V 5 bases and J 5 bases, with 21 bases left between them. Germline V lookup: CDR1 MNHNY, CDR2 SVGAGI (reference sequence). The CDR3 sequence is 16 residues long. The CDR3 loop reads CASSRRRQAGEETQYF. The CDR3, as DNA: TGTGCCAGCAGTCGAAGGCGACAGGCCGGGGAGGAGACCCAGTACTTC.

The CDR3 reads CASKAQAGLNTGELFF. CDR3 bases: TGTGCCAGCAAGGCCCAGGCGGGGTTAAACACCGGGGAGCTGTTTTTT. The V and J genes are TRBV5-4 and TRBJ2-2; TRBD2 is a possible D gene (6 bases). This CDR3 spans 16 amino acids. CDR1 and CDR2 (germline): SGHNT, YYREEE (reference sequence). The germline V and J ends were trimmed by 6 bases and 2 bases, with 17 bases remaining between them.

The chain uses TRBV19 and TRBJ1-5; no firm D call. V lost 8 bases, J lost 7 bases, and 12 bases lay in between. The CDR3 runs to 12 residues. In germline, CDR1 is LNHDA, CDR2 SQIVND (reference sequence). The CDR3 sequence: CASDGAEQPQHF. The CDR3 bases are TGTGCCAGTGATGGCGCGGAACAGCCCCAGCATTTT.

This clone has only a few counts. The rearrangement links TRBV5-1 to TRBJ2-5; TRBD2 matches at 12 bases. From germline, CDR1 is SGHRS and CDR2 YFSETQ. The V and J ends lost 4 bases and 5 bases, in that order; junction bases with no gene match: 6. This CDR3 region has 15 residues. CDR3 residues: CASSLRGTSGETQYF. CDR3 nucleotides: TGCGCCAGCAGCCTGAGGGGGACTAGCGGGGAGACCCAGTACTTC.

The gene calls are TRBV7-2 and TRBJ1-2; D remains unclear. V lost 0 bases, J lost 5 bases, and 13 bases lay in between. The CDR3 consists of 15 residues. Germline CDR1 and CDR2: SGHTA and FQGNSA. CDR3 coding DNA: TGTGCCAGCAGCTTAGCTGGGCGTTTAGAGTATGGCTACACCTTC. Its protein is CASSLAGRLEYGYTF. Looking up the rest from reference TRBV7-2 and TRBJ1-2 gives the full variable domain: GAGVSQSPSNKVTEKGKDVELRCDPISGHTALYWYRQSLGQGLEFLIYFQGNSAPDKSGLPSDRFSAERTGGSVSTLTIQRTQQEDSAVYLCASSLAGRLEYGYTFGSGTRLTVV.

This clone was recorded at least ten times. V is TRBV2 and J is TRBJ2-6; no reliable D call. The CDR3 runs 15 residues. Germline V lookup: CDR1 SNHLY, CDR2 FYNNEI. The V end lost 3 bases, the J end lost 1 base, and 7 bases lay between the germline ends. CDR3 DNA: TGTGCCAGCAGTGACTGGGCGTCTGGGGCCAACGTCCTGACTTTC. Its protein product is CASSDWASGANVLTF.

The chain joins TRBV29-1 to TRBJ2-5; 11 bases fit TRBD1. The CDR3 extends over 14 amino acids. J was trimmed by 3 bases and V by 7 bases; bases with no gene match: 7. CDR1 and CDR2 from the germline V gene are SQVTM and ANQGSEA. As DNA, the CDR3 is TGCAGCGCAGGGGACAGGGGGAGAAAAGAGACCCAGTACTTC. It translates to CSAGDRGRKETQYF.

The chain has TRBV9 and TRBJ1-3; 7 nucleotides agree with TRBD1. CDR1 and CDR2 from the germline V gene are SGDLS and YYNGEE. The CDR3 is 17 amino acids. Trimming at V came to 4 bases and at J to 2 bases, leaving 12 bases not matched to a gene. CDR3 protein: CASSPGVQGLAGNTIYF. CDR3 DNA: TGTGCCAGCAGCCCAGGGGTACAGGGGCTGGCTGGAAACACCATATATTTT.

There are a few counts of this clone. The chain employs TRBV29-1 and TRBJ1-1; D is undetermined. Germline V gene sequence: CDR1 SQVTM, CDR2 ANQGSEA. The CDR3 sequence is 11 residues long. V lost 6 bases and J 5 bases, leaving 10 bases between the germline ends. The CDR3 is CSVKWRTEAFF. CDR3 nucleotides: TGCAGCGTGAAGTGGAGGACTGAAGCTTTCTTT.

V is TRBV4-3 and J is TRBJ2-3, with 8 bases matching TRBD1. Germline V gene data show CDR1 as LGHNA and CDR2 as YSLEER. V shed 4 bases and J 1 base; nucleotides not matched to a gene: 4. The CDR3 is 15 residues long. In DNA form, the CDR3 reads TGCGCCAGCAGCCGTCGACAGGGGCGCACAGATACGCAGTATTTT. It translates to CASSRRQGRTDTQYF.

DNA of the CDR3: TGTGCCAGCACGCTCGGGACAGGGGGCGCCTCCTACGAGCAGTACTTC. Amino acids: CASTLGTGGASYEQYF. This chain joins TRBV27 and TRBJ2-7; TRBD1 matches at 12 bases. The trim removed 7 bases at V and 0 bases at J, leaving 7 bases unmatched. CDR1 is MNHEY and CDR2 is SMNVEV in the germline V gene (reference sequence). There are 16 residues in the CDR3.

Remarks on this clone: Different DNA sequences within this sample yield the same CDR3. V is TRBV5-1 and J is TRBJ1-3; 7 bases map to TRBD1. The CDR3 totals 14 residues. Losses at the gene ends were 4 bases for V and 4 bases for J; bases not matched to a gene: 5. Germline V gene lookup returns CDR1 SGHRS and CDR2 YFSETQ. This CDR3 is CASSPGTDGNTIYF. The CDR3, as DNA: TGCGCCAGCAGCCCCGGGACAGACGGAAACACCATATATTTT.

The V and J genes are TRBV14 and TRBJ2-5; TRBD2 might be the D (6 bases). Germline V CDR1 and CDR2: SGHDN, FVKESK. Trimming shortened V by 4 bases and J by 1 base, and 16 bases separated the two germline ends. CDR3 length: 16 residues. The CDR3 sequence: CASSPIRGLPQETQYF. CDR3 DNA sequence: TGTGCCAGCAGCCCAATCCGGGGACTCCCCCAAGAGACCCAGTACTTC. Combining the CDR3 with reference TRBV14 and TRBJ2-5 gives the whole variable domain EAGVTQFPSHSVIEKGQTVTLRCDPISGHDNLYWYRRVMGKEIKFLLHFVKESKQDESGMPNNRFLAERTGGTYSTLKVQPAELEDSGVYFCASSPIRGLPQETQYFGPGTRLLVL.

The rearrangement links TRBV29-1 to TRBJ1-1; no firm D call. The germline gives CDR1 SQVTM, CDR2 ANQGSEA. The CDR3 is 11 residues long. Trimming shortened V by 4 bases and J by 7 bases, and 10 bases separated the two germline ends. The CDR3 loop reads CSVVEQFEAFF. DNA for the CDR3: TGCAGCGTTGTTGAACAGTTTGAAGCTTTCTTT.

This chain uses TRBV7-9 with TRBJ2-7, with D tentatively TRBD1 (7 bases). This CDR3 comprises 16 residues. Trimming pared 4 bases from V and 4 bases from J, leaving 20 bases between. Germline values: CDR1 SEHNR, CDR2 FQNEAQ (reference sequence). The DNA of the CDR3 is TGTGCCAGCAGCTCAACTAGAACAGGGGAGGATTACGAGCAGTACTTC. Translation: CASSSTRTGEDYEQYF.

CDR3 sequence: CASSPASTGYNGYTF. The DNA of the CDR3 is TGTGCCAGCAGTCCCGCGTCGACAGGGTATAACGGCTACACCTTC. The chain has TRBV28 and TRBJ1-2, with 7 nucleotides matching TRBD1. The CDR3 has 15 residues. Unmatched junction bases numbered 14, after V lost 5 bases and J lost 8 bases. The germline gives CDR1 MDHEN, CDR2 SYDVKM.

This clone showed up just once. The chain joins TRBV5-1 to TRBJ2-3, with D tentatively TRBD2 (5 bases). Trimming removed 1 base at V and 2 bases at J, with 11 bases between. Germline CDR1 SGHRS, CDR2 YFSETQ. This CDR3 spans 15 amino acids. The CDR3 loop is CASSLQDSATDTQYF. The CDR3 DNA is TGCGCCAGCAGCTTGCAGGACTCGGCCACAGATACGCAGTATTTT.